Each of the 10 T cell receptor beta chains below was sequenced from the same sample in a study of radiotherapy plus CTLA-4 blockade in lung cancer. The data were produced by immunoSEQ multiplex PCR, yet TCRdb's version contains in-frame clones alone and is incomplete. The sample records some 50,000 clones, 80% to 90% being singletons. The sample was peripheral blood, taken from a patient treated with radiotherapy plus ipilimumab. All receptors come from a human donor with non-small cell lung cancer whose response to radiotherapy plus ipilimumab could not be evaluated.

J is TRBJ2-5 and V is TRBV29-1; possible D gene TRBD2, 6 bases. The germline gives CDR1 SQVTM, CDR2 ANQGSEA. Trimming removed 1 base at V and 7 bases at J, with 10 bases between. The CDR3 length is 12 residues. The CDR3 region is CSVEGGTGTQYF. The CDR3 coding sequence is TGCAGCGTTGAAGGGGGGACTGGGACCCAGTACTTC.

This chain links TRBV18 with TRBJ1-3; the match to TRBD1 covers 7 bases. V trimming: 2 bases; J trimming: 2 bases; junction bases outside the gene matches: 6. The CDR3 has 16 amino acids. Germline V lookup: CDR1 KGHSH, CDR2 LQKENI. In nucleotides, the CDR3 is TGTGCCAGCTCACCAACCGACAGGGTAGCTGGAAACACCATATATTTT. This codes for CASSPTDRVAGNTIYF.

The chain carries TRBV27 and TRBJ1-6, with 8 bases aligning to TRBD1. This CDR3 spans 14 amino acids. The germline V gene encodes CDR1 MNHEY and CDR2 SMNVEV (reference sequence). V lost 3 bases and J lost 10; bases outside the gene matches: 5. The CDR3, as DNA: TGTGCCAGCAGTTTTTATGACAGGGGATCACCCCTCCACTTT. It is translated as CASSFYDRGSPLHF.

This chain links TRBV4-3 with TRBJ1-1; D unclear. The CDR3 is 13 amino acids. Germline CDR1 reads LGHNA; CDR2 reads YSLEER. The ends were cut back, 6 bases at V and 1 base at J, with 9 bases in the middle. The CDR3 region is CASSLDENTEAFF. The CDR3 DNA reads as TGCGCCAGCAGTCTAGACGAGAACACTGAAGCTTTCTTT.

This clone came up a few times. This rearrangement joins TRBV4-3 to TRBJ2-6; possible D gene TRBD2, 6 bases. The CDR3 sequence is 17 residues long. Germline CDR1 reads LGHNA; CDR2 reads YSLEER. Trimming took 4 bases from V and 0 from J, leaving 13 bases between them. The CDR3 DNA reads TGCGCCAGCAGCCGGATTCTAGCGCTCTCTGGGGCCAACGTCCTGACTTTC. This sequence encodes CASSRILALSGANVLTF.

The chain links TRBV5-1 to TRBJ1-1; 9 bases agree with TRBD1. The CDR3 loop spans 14 amino acids. CDR1 and CDR2 from the germline V gene are SGHRS and YFSETQ. Trimming at V came to 3 bases and at J to 3 bases, leaving 3 bases not matched to a gene. Written as DNA, the CDR3 is TGCGCCAGCAGCTATCGGACAGGGGACACTGAAGCTTTCTTT. The encoded protein is CASSYRTGDTEAFF.

This clone was found a few times. The chain is built from TRBV6-5 and TRBJ2-7, with 8 bases aligning to TRBD2. The junction had 3 bases not matched to a gene; V was cut back by 3 bases and J by 2 bases. The CDR3 is 14 amino acids. Germline V lookup: CDR1 MNHEY, CDR2 SVGAGI. This CDR3 reads CASSYTSGTYEQYF. In DNA, the CDR3 is TGTGCCAGCAGTTATACTAGCGGAACCTACGAGCAGTACTTC.

This chain links TRBV4-3 with TRBJ2-1, with 10 nucleotides matching TRBD2. V dropped 0 bases and J dropped 6; count of bases not matched to a gene: 5. Germline CDR1 reads LGHNA; CDR2 reads YSLEER. CDR3 length: 16 amino acids. CDR3 DNA: TGCGCCAGCAGCCAAGAATCCAGCGGGAGGGTCAATGAGCAGTTCTTC. Its translation is CASSQESSGRVNEQFF.

This chain connects TRBV7-3 to TRBJ2-3, with D tentatively TRBD2 (6 bases). CDR1 and CDR2 (germline): SGHTA, FQGTGA. Trimming shortened V by 1 base and J by 0 bases, and 8 bases separated the two germline ends. The CDR3 spans 15 residues. CDR3 coding DNA: TGTGCCAGCAGCTTAAGCGGGAAAAGCACAGATACGCAGTATTTT. This encodes CASSLSGKSTDTQYF.

This clone was seen just once. The V and J genes are TRBV28 and TRBJ2-6, with D possibly being TRBD2 (5 bases). Trimming shortened V by 1 base and J by 9 bases, and 25 bases separated the two germline ends. Germline-derived CDR1 and CDR2 are MDHEN and SYDVKM. This CDR3 is 19 amino acids long. CDR3 sequence: CASSLLRVSKAGWVNVLTF. CDR3 bases: TGTGCCAGCAGTTTATTGCGGGTTAGCAAGGCTGGGTGGGTCAACGTCCTGACTTTC. The complete variable domain, with remaining parts taken from reference TRBV28 and TRBJ2-6, reads DVKVTQSSRYLVKRTGEKVFLECVQDMDHENMFWYRQDPGLGLRLIYFSYDVKMKEKGDIPEGYSVSREKKERFSLILESASTNQTSMYLCASSLLRVSKAGWVNVLTFGAGSRLTVL.